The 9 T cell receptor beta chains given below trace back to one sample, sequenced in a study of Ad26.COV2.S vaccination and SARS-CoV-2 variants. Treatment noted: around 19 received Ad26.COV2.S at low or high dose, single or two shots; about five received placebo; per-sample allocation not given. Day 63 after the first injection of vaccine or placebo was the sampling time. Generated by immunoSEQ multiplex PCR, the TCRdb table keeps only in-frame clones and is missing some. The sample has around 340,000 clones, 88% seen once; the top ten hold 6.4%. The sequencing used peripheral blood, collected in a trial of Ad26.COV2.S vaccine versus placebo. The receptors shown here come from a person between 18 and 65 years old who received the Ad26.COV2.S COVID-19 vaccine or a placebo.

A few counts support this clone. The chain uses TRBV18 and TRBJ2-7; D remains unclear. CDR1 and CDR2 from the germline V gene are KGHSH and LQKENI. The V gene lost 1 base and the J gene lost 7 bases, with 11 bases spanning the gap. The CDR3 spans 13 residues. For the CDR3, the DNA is TGTGCCAGCTCACCACAACCTGGCGGTGAGCAGTACTTC. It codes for CASSPQPGGEQYF. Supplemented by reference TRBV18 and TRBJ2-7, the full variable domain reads NAGVMQNPRHLVRRRGQEARLRCSPMKGHSHVYWYRQLPEEGLKFMVYLQKENIIDESGMPKERFSAEFPKEGPSILRIQQVVRGDSAAYFCASSPQPGGEQYFGPGTRLTVT.

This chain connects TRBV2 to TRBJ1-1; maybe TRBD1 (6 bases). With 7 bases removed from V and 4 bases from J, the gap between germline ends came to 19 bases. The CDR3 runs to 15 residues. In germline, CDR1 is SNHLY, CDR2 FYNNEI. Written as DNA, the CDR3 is TGTGCCAGCACGAGGGGGGGCAGTTTGAGCACTGAAGCTTTCTTT. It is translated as CASTRGGSLSTEAFF. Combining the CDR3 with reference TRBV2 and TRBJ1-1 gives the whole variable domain EPEVTQTPSHQVTQMGQEVILRCVPISNHLYFYWYRQILGQKVEFLVSFYNNEISEKSEIFDDQFSVERPDGSNFTLKIRSTKLEDSAMYFCASTRGGSLSTEAFFGQGTRLTVV.

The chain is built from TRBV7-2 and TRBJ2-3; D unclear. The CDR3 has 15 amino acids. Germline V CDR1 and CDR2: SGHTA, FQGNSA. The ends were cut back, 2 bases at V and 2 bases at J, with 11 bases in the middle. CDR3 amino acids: CASSLRAAFTDTQYF. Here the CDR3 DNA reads TGTGCCAGCAGCTTAAGGGCGGCCTTCACAGATACGCAGTATTTT.

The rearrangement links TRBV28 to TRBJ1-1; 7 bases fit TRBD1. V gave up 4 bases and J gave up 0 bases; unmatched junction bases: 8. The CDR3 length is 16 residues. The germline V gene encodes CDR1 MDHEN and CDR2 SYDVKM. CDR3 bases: TGTGCCAGCAGTTCCTTACAGGGGTGGGTGAACACTGAAGCTTTCTTT. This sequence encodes CASSSLQGWVNTEAFF. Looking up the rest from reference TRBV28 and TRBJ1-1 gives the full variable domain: DVKVTQSSRYLVKRTGEKVFLECVQDMDHENMFWYRQDPGLGLRLIYFSYDVKMKEKGDIPEGYSVSREKKERFSLILESASTNQTSMYLCASSSLQGWVNTEAFFGQGTRLTVV.

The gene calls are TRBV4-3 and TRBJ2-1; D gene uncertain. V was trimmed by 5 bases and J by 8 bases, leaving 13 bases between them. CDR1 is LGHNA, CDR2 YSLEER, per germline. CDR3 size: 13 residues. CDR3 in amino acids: CASSVSRSDEQFF. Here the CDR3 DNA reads TGCGCCAGCAGCGTCTCTCGAAGCGATGAGCAGTTCTTC.

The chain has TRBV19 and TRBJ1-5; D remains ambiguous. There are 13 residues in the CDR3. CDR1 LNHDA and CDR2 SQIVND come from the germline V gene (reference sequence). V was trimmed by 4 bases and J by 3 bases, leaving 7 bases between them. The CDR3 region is CASSNPPNQPQHF. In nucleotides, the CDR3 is TGTGCCAGTAGTAACCCCCCCAATCAGCCCCAGCATTTT.

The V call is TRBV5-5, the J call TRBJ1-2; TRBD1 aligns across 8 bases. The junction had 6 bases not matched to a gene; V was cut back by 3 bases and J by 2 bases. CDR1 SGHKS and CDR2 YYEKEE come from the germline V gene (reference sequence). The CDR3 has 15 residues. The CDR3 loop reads CASSWRQGINYGYTF. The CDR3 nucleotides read TGTGCCAGCAGCTGGAGACAGGGGATCAACTATGGCTACACCTTC.

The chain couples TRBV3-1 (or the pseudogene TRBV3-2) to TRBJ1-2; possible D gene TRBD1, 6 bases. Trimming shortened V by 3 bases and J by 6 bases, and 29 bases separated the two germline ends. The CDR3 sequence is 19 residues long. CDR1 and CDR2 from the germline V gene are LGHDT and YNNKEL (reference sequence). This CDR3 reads CASSQEEQGLHHPDDGYTF. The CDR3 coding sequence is TGTGCCAGCAGCCAGGAAGAACAGGGCCTTCATCACCCCGACGATGGCTACACCTTC.

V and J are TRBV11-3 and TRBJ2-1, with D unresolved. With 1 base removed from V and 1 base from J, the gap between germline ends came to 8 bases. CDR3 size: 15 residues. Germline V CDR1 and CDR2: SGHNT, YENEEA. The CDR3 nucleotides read TGTGCCAGCAGCTTAGCCGGTGGGTCCTACAATGAGCAGTTCTTC. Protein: CASSLAGGSYNEQFF. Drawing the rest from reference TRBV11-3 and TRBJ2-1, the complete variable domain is EAGVVQSPRYKIIEKKQPVAFWCNPISGHNTLYWYLQNLGQGPELLIRYENEEAVDDSQLPKDRFSAERLKGVDSTLKIQPAELGDSAVYLCASSLAGGSYNEQFFGPGTRLTVL.